A single count supports the clone carrying this T cell receptor (beta chain). The CDR3 is 14 amino acids. V gave up 5 bases and J gave up 6 bases, with 14 bases separating them. The V gene's germline CDR1 is SGHTA and CDR2 FQGNSA. TCRdb keeps only in-frame clones here, not all; method: immunoSEQ multiplex PCR. Here the sample spans approximately 88,000 clones, about 90% being singletons. These data are taken from a study of T cell responses to AZD1222 COVID-19 vaccine. Study-wide background: Pooled samples include second doses given at about 4 or 12 weeks.

The chain has TRBV7-2 and TRBJ2-1; D might be TRBD1 (6 bases). This clonotype originated in an adult in good health. The sequenced sample was peripheral blood, obtained on day 0 of AZD1222 vaccination. The DNA of the CDR3 is TGTGCCAGCAGCCCACCTACAGGGACCAATGAGCAGTTCTTC. This translates into CASSPPTGTNEQFF.